These 23 T cell receptor beta chains were all obtained from the same sample, sequenced in a study of blood T cell repertoires in COVID-19. Repertoires were generated with immunoSEQ multiplex PCR, while TCRdb's copy carries only in-frame clones and drops some. This repertoire shows around 280,000 clones, more than 75% found once; its top ten account for 1.3%. Sequenced input: peripheral blood. These receptors came from a man between 65 and 79 years old with acute or convalescent COVID-19.

The rearrangement uses TRBV7-2 and TRBJ2-3, with 10 bases identical to TRBD2. J lost 7 bases, V lost 1 base, and 5 bases had no gene match. The germline V gene encodes CDR1 SGHTA and CDR2 FQGNSA. The CDR3 extends over 15 amino acids. The CDR3 spells CASSLGGTSANTQYF. The CDR3 bases are TGTGCCAGCAGCTTAGGGGGGACTAGCGCGAATACGCAGTATTTT.

The V call is TRBV5-5, the J call TRBJ1-2; possible D gene TRBD1, 5 bases. Looked up from germline, CDR1 is SGHKS and CDR2 is YYEKEE (reference sequence). CDR3 length equals 15 residues. V lost 2 bases to trimming and J lost 7 bases, with 18 bases between them. Here the CDR3 DNA reads TGTGCCAGCAGCTTCCAGGACACCTCGGGTGGTGGCTACACCTTC. It encodes CASSFQDTSGGGYTF.

Written as DNA, the CDR3 is TGTGCCAGCAGTAGAAGGACTAGCGGGGGTTCAGATACGCAGTATTTT. As protein: CASSRRTSGGSDTQYF. V is TRBV7-2 and J is TRBJ2-3; 13 bases map to TRBD2. CDR1 and CDR2 from the germline V gene are SGHTA and FQGNSA. The CDR3 is made up of 16 amino acids. Unmatched junction bases numbered 7, after V lost 6 bases and J lost 4 bases. Drawing the rest from reference TRBV7-2 and TRBJ2-3, the complete variable domain is GAGVSQSPSNKVTEKGKDVELRCDPISGHTALYWYRQSLGQGLEFLIYFQGNSAPDKSGLPSDRFSAERTGGSVSTLTIQRTQQEDSAVYLCASSRRTSGGSDTQYFGPGTRLTVL.

The J gene is TRBJ2-5, the V gene TRBV5-1; 9 nucleotides line up with TRBD1. The CDR3 spans 15 residues. Germline CDR1 reads SGHRS; CDR2 reads YFSETQ. The ends lost 2 bases at V and 3 bases at J; junction bases unmatched: 5. CDR3 in amino acids: CASSLGTGREETQYF. In DNA form, the CDR3 reads TGCGCCAGCAGCTTAGGGACAGGGAGGGAAGAGACCCAGTACTTC. Full variable domain (rest looked up from reference TRBV5-1 and TRBJ2-5): KAGVTQTPRYLIKTRGQQVTLSCSPISGHRSVSWYQQTPGQGLQFLFEYFSETQRNKGNFPGRFSGRQFSNSRSEMNVSTLELGDSALYLCASSLGTGREETQYFGPGTRLLVL.

The CDR3 region is CAWRDRANYNQPQHF. The CDR3 DNA reads as TGTGCCTGGAGAGACAGGGCTAATTACAATCAGCCCCAGCATTTT. The V gene is TRBV30, the J gene TRBJ1-5, with TRBD1 matching 7 bases. The V and J ends lost 3 bases and 3 bases, in that order; junction bases with no gene match: 8. Looked up from germline, CDR1 is GTSNPN and CDR2 is SVGIG (reference sequence). The CDR3 covers 15 residues. The full variable domain, with the rest looked up from reference TRBV30 and TRBJ1-5, is SQTIHQWPATLVQPVGSPLSLECTVEGTSNPNLYWYRQAAGRGLQLLFYSVGIGQISSEVPQNLSASRPQDRQFILSSKKLLLSDSGFYLCAWRDRANYNQPQHFGDGTRLSIL.

The chain combines TRBV15 with TRBJ2-6; D is perhaps TRBD1 (6 bases). Germline V gene lookup returns CDR1 LNHNV and CDR2 YYDKDF (reference sequence). V dropped 0 bases and J dropped 2 bases, with 11 bases sitting between them. The CDR3 length is 17 residues. The CDR3 DNA reads TGTGCCACCAGCAGAGAAGCTAGGACAGCTGGGGCCAACGTCCTGACTTTC. This gives the protein CATSREARTAGANVLTF.

The J gene is TRBJ2-1, the V gene TRBV27; 7 bases align to TRBD1. CDR1 and CDR2 from the germline V gene are MNHEY and SMNVEV (reference sequence). This CDR3 contains 12 residues. V lost 6 bases to trimming and J lost 7 bases; unmatched junction nucleotides: 3. CDR3 amino acids: CASRTGINEQFF. CDR3 sequence (DNA): TGTGCCAGCAGGACAGGGATTAATGAGCAGTTCTTC.

The table lists this clone with a count of one. The gene calls are TRBV9 and TRBJ2-2; 11 nucleotides agree with TRBD2. The CDR3 is made up of 19 amino acids. In germline, CDR1 is SGDLS, CDR2 YYNGEE. The junction had 11 bases not matched to a gene; V was cut back by 4 bases and J by 0 bases. CDR3 loop: CASSLTGTSGTTNTGELFF. In DNA form, the CDR3 reads TGTGCCAGCAGCCTAACCGGGACTAGCGGAACCACGAACACCGGGGAGCTGTTTTTT.

The chain combines TRBV4-1 with TRBJ1-2; D is unclear. The CDR3 sequence is 16 residues long. Trimming shortened V by 0 bases and J by 4 bases, and 15 bases separated the two germline ends. Germline assignment: CDR1 MGHRA and CDR2 YSYEKL. The CDR3 region has the DNA TGCGCCAGCAGCCAAGATTGGGCTGCGGGTTCCTATGGCTACACCTTC. Encoded protein: CASSQDWAAGSYGYTF.

The chain uses TRBV6-6 and TRBJ1-2, with 11 bases that match TRBD1. The CDR3 loop spans 13 amino acids. Losses at the gene ends were 5 bases for V and 4 bases for J; bases not matched to a gene: 0. Germline V gives CDR1 MNHNY, CDR2 SVGAGI (reference sequence). CDR3 loop: CASSGTGGYGYTF. For the CDR3, the DNA is TGTGCCAGCAGTGGGACAGGGGGCTATGGCTACACCTTC.

V is TRBV11-3 and J is TRBJ2-1; TRBD1 agrees at 7 bases. Per the germline V gene, CDR1 is SGHNT and CDR2 is YENEEA. The CDR3 spans 17 residues. With V trimmed by 5 bases and J by 5 bases, 15 bases remained unmatched. In DNA form, the CDR3 reads TGTGCCAGCAGCCACACTTCGGCCCCGGGACAGAACAATGAGCAGTTCTTC. Protein sequence: CASSHTSAPGQNNEQFF.

V is TRBV3-1 (or the pseudogene TRBV3-2) and J is TRBJ2-5; 8 bases match TRBD1. Germline loops: CDR1 LGHDT, CDR2 YNNKEL (reference sequence). The CDR3 is made up of 15 amino acids. Trimming took 2 bases from V and 2 from J; bases not matched to a gene: 4. CDR3 region: CASSQQGQAQETQYF. DNA of the CDR3: TGTGCCAGCAGCCAACAGGGACAGGCACAAGAGACCCAGTACTTC.

The V gene is TRBV9, the J gene TRBJ2-7; maybe TRBD2 (5 bases). V was shortened by 0 bases and J by 1 base, with 8 bases between the two germline ends. This CDR3 spans 14 amino acids. Germline V CDR1 and CDR2: SGDLS, YYNGEE. The CDR3 protein is CASSVDGISYEQYF. The CDR3 DNA reads as TGTGCCAGCAGCGTAGACGGGATTTCCTACGAGCAGTACTTC.

The chain joins TRBV10-3 to TRBJ2-3, with 12 bases matching TRBD2. V shed 4 bases and J 1 base; nucleotides not matched to a gene: 6. Germline loops: CDR1 ENHRY, CDR2 SYGVKD. The CDR3 extends over 17 amino acids. DNA for the CDR3: TGTGCCATCAGTGCCGGACTAGCGGGAAAGGGCACAGATACGCAGTATTTT. It encodes CAISAGLAGKGTDTQYF.

V usage is TRBV4-1 and J usage is TRBJ1-2; D is unclear. The CDR3 is 15 residues long. Trimming removed 0 bases at V and 8 bases at J, with 16 bases between. Per germline, CDR1 MGHRA and CDR2 YSYEKL. The CDR3 reads CASSQEDNGRGGYTF. The CDR3 coding sequence is TGCGCCAGCAGCCAAGAAGACAACGGCCGGGGAGGCTACACCTTC.

This clone was observed a handful of times. The chain joins TRBV5-1 to TRBJ2-7, with D tentatively TRBD1 (8 bases). CDR1 is SGHRS and CDR2 is YFSETQ in the germline V gene. Trimming left V 4 bases short and J 6 bases short, with 29 bases between. The CDR3 sequence is 18 residues long. CDR3 DNA sequence: TGCGCCAGCAGCCGAAGGGCGCCTCAGGGGGCAGGACTAGTCGAGCAGTACTTC. This sequence encodes CASSRRAPQGAGLVEQYF.

This rearrangement joins TRBV4-1 to TRBJ2-7; TRBD2 aligns across 9 bases. From germline, CDR1 is MGHRA and CDR2 YSYEKL. The CDR3 covers 16 residues. The trim removed 3 bases at V and 3 bases at J, leaving 9 bases unmatched. CDR3 amino acids: CASSQSPGTSIYEQYF. CDR3 nucleotide sequence: TGCGCCAGCAGCCAGTCCCCCGGGACTAGCATCTACGAGCAGTACTTC.

This clone was counted a few times. The genes are TRBV5-1 and TRBJ2-3; D may be TRBD2 (7 bases). Trimming stripped 2 bases from V and 2 bases from J, with 9 bases between. Germline loops: CDR1 SGHRS, CDR2 YFSETQ. The length of the CDR3 is 14 residues. The CDR3 is CASSFGGPTDTQYF. CDR3 nucleotide sequence: TGCGCCAGCAGCTTCGGGGGGCCCACAGATACGCAGTATTTT.

The chain recombines TRBV11-2 with TRBJ1-1; no clear D gene. The V end lost 6 bases, the J end lost 6 bases, and 8 bases lay between the germline ends. The CDR3 covers 11 residues. The germline V gene has CDR1 SGHAT and CDR2 FQNNGV. The DNA of the CDR3 is TGTGCCAGCAGACTTACAGCTGAAGCTTTCTTT. Translating it yields CASRLTAEAFF.

V usage is TRBV4-3 and J usage is TRBJ2-3; unclear D gene. Germline CDR1 and CDR2: LGHNA and YSLEER. Trimming removed 0 bases from V and 4 bases from J, with 11 bases in between. The CDR3 is 15 amino acids. The CDR3 reads CASSQDSTPSDTQYF. CDR3 nucleotides: TGCGCCAGCAGCCAAGATTCAACACCATCAGATACGCAGTATTTT.

The rearrangement joins TRBV7-2 to TRBJ1-2; perhaps TRBD1 as D (5 bases). This CDR3 comprises 12 residues. Per the germline V gene, CDR1 is SGHTA and CDR2 is FQGNSA. V lost 3 bases, J lost 8 bases, and 10 bases lay in between. The CDR3 protein is CASSFPGGGYTF. The DNA for the CDR3 is TGTGCCAGCAGCTTCCCGGGGGGAGGCTACACCTTC.

This clone came up a few times. This specimen includes other DNA sequences encoding the same CDR3. V is TRBV5-4 and J is TRBJ2-5; 7 positions agree with TRBD2. With V trimmed by 4 bases and J by 1 base, 4 bases remained unmatched. Germline CDR1 reads SGHNT; CDR2 reads YYREEE (reference sequence). CDR3 size: 14 residues. As DNA, the CDR3 is TGTGCCAGCAGCCCCGGGGGGAGCCAAGAGACCCAGTACTTC. This encodes CASSPGGSQETQYF.

The V call is TRBV24-1, the J call TRBJ2-3; a possible D gene is TRBD1 (5 bases). The V gene's germline CDR1 is KGHDR and CDR2 SFDVKD. Trimming cost V 0 bases and J 2 bases, with 8 bases left between them. This CDR3 region has 15 residues. The CDR3 DNA follows: TGTGCCACCAGTGATTTGATGGACAACACAGATACGCAGTATTTT. Translation gives CATSDLMDNTDTQYF.